The present TCR beta chain was sequenced within a study of T-cell reconstitution after alpha-beta-depleted transplantation in children. General study results and limits: The study traced high day-60 TCRbeta diversity in some patients to surviving recipient T cells and thymic progenitors. A year had passed since transplant, and T-cell counts and diversity by then came mostly from newly produced T cells. By about two months after transplant, alpha-beta T cells reportedly arose from several hundred graft clones that had expanded.

This clonotype was detected a few times. The antigen is undetermined. The TCRbeta library incorporated unique molecular identifiers. Each CDR3 protein gets one entry after TCRdb re-called the PCR reads with MiXCR. The data hold about a million distinct CDR3 sequences, with about 30% observed a single time. The CDR3 contains 16 residues. The V segment lost 3 bases and the J segment 5 bases; nucleotides outside the gene matches: 10. Germline assignment: CDR1 GTSNPN and CDR2 SVGIG (reference sequence). This sequence joins TRBV30 and TRBJ1-1, with 12 bases lining up with TRBD1. This clonotype was obtained from a boy under two years old who had a stem cell transplant for SCID, so the T cells may come from the graft donor. The source material was PBMCs, mostly from graft donor cells, sampled 360 days after TCRalphabeta/CD19-depleted stem cell transplant. The CDR3: CAWSLRDRGLRTEAFF. CDR3 DNA: TGTGCCTGGAGCCTGAGGGACAGGGGGCTGCGGACTGAAGCTTTCTTT.